This TCR beta chain was captured in a study of radiotherapy plus CTLA-4 blockade in lung cancer. Trimming cost V 2 bases and J 2 bases; bases outside gene matches: 5. From germline, CDR1 is KGHSY and CDR2 FQNENV. The CDR3 consists of 16 residues. TCRdb's table, derived via immunoSEQ multiplex PCR, lists solely in-frame clones and lacks some. The sample has under 70,000 clones; approximately 80% are singletons. Material: peripheral blood, obtained from a patient treated with radiotherapy plus ipilimumab. J is TRBJ2-5 and V is TRBV16; 10 bases agree with TRBD2. This sequence originates from a human donor with non-small cell lung cancer who had a complete response to radiotherapy plus ipilimumab. In nucleotides, the CDR3 is TGTGCCAGCAGCCAAACGACTAGCGGGCTACAAGAGACCCAGTACTTC. Its translation is CASSQTTSGLQETQYF.